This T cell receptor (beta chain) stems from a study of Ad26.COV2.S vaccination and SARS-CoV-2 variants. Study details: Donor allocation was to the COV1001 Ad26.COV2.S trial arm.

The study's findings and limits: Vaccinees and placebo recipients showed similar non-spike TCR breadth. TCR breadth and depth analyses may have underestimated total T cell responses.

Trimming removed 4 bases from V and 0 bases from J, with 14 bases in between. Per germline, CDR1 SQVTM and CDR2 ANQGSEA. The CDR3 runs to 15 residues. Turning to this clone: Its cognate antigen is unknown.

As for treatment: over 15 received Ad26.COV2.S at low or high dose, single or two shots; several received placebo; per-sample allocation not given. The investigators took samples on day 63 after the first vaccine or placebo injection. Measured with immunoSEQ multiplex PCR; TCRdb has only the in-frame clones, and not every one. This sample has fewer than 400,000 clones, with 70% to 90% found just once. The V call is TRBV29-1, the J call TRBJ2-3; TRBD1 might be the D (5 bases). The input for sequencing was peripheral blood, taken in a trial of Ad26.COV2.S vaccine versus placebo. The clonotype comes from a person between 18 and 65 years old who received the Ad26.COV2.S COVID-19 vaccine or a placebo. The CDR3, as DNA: TGCAGCGTTGTTCGACAGACCTTGAGCACAGATACGCAGTATTTT. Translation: CSVVRQTLSTDTQYF.